This T cell receptor beta chain was sequenced during a study of graft-versus-host responses after intestinal transplantation (dated by TCRdb to the early 2020s). A note on the overall study: The transplants that recipients got were multivisceral, liver-intestinal, or isolated intestinal. Anti-thymocyte globulin induction was given to all recipients, followed by maintenance tacrolimus and steroids for about 3 years. After intestinal transplantation, graft-versus-host and host-versus-graft alloreactive T cell clones in the graft, circulation and bone marrow were tracked using bulk TCR-beta CDR3 sequencing. Alloreactive clones were identified by sequencing pre-transplant mixed lymphocyte reaction products and comparing these products with unstimulated pre-transplant donor and recipient T cells. The cohort enrolled about two dozen intestinal transplant recipients including one retransplant, and 3 patients lacking pretransplant specimens were excluded. Donor T cell macrochimerism was defined as a peak of at least 4% donor T cells among recipient peripheral blood mononuclear cells. Samples from a few later patients were sequenced in-house on an Illumina MiSeq with MiXCR processing rather than by the commercial service. On the study overall, not on this receptor specifically: High GvH to HvG T cell clonal ratios were observed in the allografts of patients with donor T cell macrochimerism. GvH clones turned up in recipient bone marrow, with some appearing earlier in ileal mucosa or blood, a pattern consistent with an intestinal mucosal origin. Early after transplant, peak levels of circulating GvH clones were associated with declines in HvG clones. The conclusions were limited by the relatively low number and heterogeneity of the intestinal transplant patients.

From the cysteine through the phenylalanine, the CDR3 covers 13 amino acids. The only DNA kept is the CDR3, 39 bases in frame from the first base. V lost 0 bases and J lost 6 bases, and the count of bases not matched to a germline gene is 2. CDR1 and CDR2 are drawn from the germline V gene: SGHRS, YFSETQ. Per the publication, the time point label means: cells obtained before transplantation from donor or recipient. CD3+CD4+ and CD3+CD8+ populations were FACS-sorted from unstimulated pre-transplant donor and recipient cells taken from spleen or lymph nodes. Preparation of the library involved the immunoSEQ multiplex PCR assay. For most patients, genomic DNA was isolated with the Qiagen DNeasy Blood and Tissue Kit and shipped frozen to Adaptive Biotechnologies for TCR sequencing. High-throughput TCR-beta CDR3 sequencing of genomic DNA from most patients was performed by Adaptive Biotechnologies. The paper's processing steps were these. Adaptive's ImmunoSEQ software supplied the TCR sequencing data for approximately 18 patients, while MiXCR and VDJtools were used to process a few other patients. CD4 versus CD8 sorting errors were corrected by removing sequences found in both subsets at a frequency ratio below 5:1. CDR3 nucleotide sequences shared between donor and recipient were removed because their origin could not be assigned. At least 2-fold expansion over unstimulated cells and a minimum CFSE-low frequency of 0.002% (template counts) or 0.001% (read counts) were required for clones to be classified as alloreactive. Mappable clones were those detected in sequenced pre-transplant spleen, lymph node, or MLR CFSE-low populations of the donor or recipient. Cumulative frequency of alloreactive clones was calculated as a percentage of all sequences weighted by copy number. TCRdb mirrors the immuneACCESS table, restricted to in-frame sequences. Some clones are absent from its copies; in checked studies, under half trace to an unresolved V gene, and the reason for the others is unknown. The V and J calls and clone size come from that table; D and trimming were worked out from the DNA. For this sample there are 90,000 to 100,000 clones; over 75% appear just once. The ten top clones hold around 0.5% of the sample.

This clone was seen only once. No cognate antigen has been identified for it. No much larger clonotype is one base removed from it; base qualities were not supplied. The TCR originated in a human donor who received an intestinal transplant. This chain joins TRBV5-1 to TRBJ2-7; 8 junctional bases match TRBD2. Sample: unstimulated CD8+ T cells sorted from spleen or lymph node cells, taken before intestinal transplant. The base sequence is TGCGCCAGCAGCTTGGGGACTAGCATCGAGCAGTACTTC. This codes for CASSLGTSIEQYF.